Below, 13 T cell receptor beta chains from the same sample are listed, as sequenced in a study of T-cell memory formation after mild COVID-19. Via MiXCR, TCRdb re-called the 5' RACE reads, giving one row per CDR3 protein. Among 400,000 to 550,000 distinct CDR3 sequences listed, around 27% were seen once. The sequencing sample was made of PBMCs or a T cell subset sorted from them (not recorded which). These receptors came from an adult woman who had mild COVID-19 (a few samples of this study predate the infection). Cell type and time point are not known.

The chain joins TRBV7-9 to TRBJ1-1; 8 bases line up with TRBD1. Losses at the gene ends were 3 bases for V and 5 bases for J; bases not matched to a gene: 5. Germline CDR1 is SEHNR and CDR2 is FQNEAQ (reference sequence). The CDR3 runs 14 residues. DNA of the CDR3: TGTGCCAGCAGCTTCGTTAACAGGGGGACTGAAGCTTTCTTT. Its translation is CASSFVNRGTEAFF.

This clonotype was recorded a few times. The rearrangement uses TRBV11-3 and TRBJ2-7; D assignment may be TRBD1 or TRBD2 (5 bases each). Between the trimmed V and J ends, which lost 8 bases and 0 bases, there was a span of 11 bases. The CDR3 runs 13 residues. Germline V CDR1 and CDR2: SGHNT, YENEEA. CDR3 in DNA: TGTGCCAGCGGGGACGGGTCCTCCTACGAGCAGTACTTC. The encoded protein is CASGDGSSYEQYF.

The rearrangement links TRBV6-5 to TRBJ2-5; 12 nucleotides match TRBD2. The germline V gene encodes CDR1 MNHEY and CDR2 SVGAGI. Trimming at V came to 0 bases and at J to 5 bases, leaving 10 bases not matched to a gene. This CDR3 is 18 amino acids long. The CDR3 loop reads CASSYSGTSGYYGETQYF. CDR3 sequence (DNA): TGTGCCAGCAGTTACTCCGGGACTAGCGGGTACTATGGGGAGACCCAGTACTTC.

The chain carries TRBV11-2 and TRBJ2-7, with 8 bases lining up with TRBD2. The CDR3 extends over 16 amino acids. Germline CDR1 reads SGHAT; CDR2 reads FQNNGV. The J segment lost 1 base and the V segment lost 0 bases, leaving 5 bases of the junction unmatched. CDR3 bases: TGTGCCAGCAGCTTAGATATCAGCGGGGGTTCCTACGAGCAGTACTTC. It is translated as CASSLDISGGSYEQYF.

This chain connects TRBV12-3 or TRBV12-4 to TRBJ2-2; 7 positions match TRBD2. The CDR3 runs 18 residues. J was trimmed by 1 base and V by 7 bases; bases with no gene match: 15. The CDR3 coding sequence is TGTGCCAGCAAAGTAGCTAGCGGTCGGAGTAGGAACACCGGGGAGCTGTTTTTT. This codes for CASKVASGRSRNTGELFF.

In its sample, this clonotype was seen many times. V gene TRBV5-1 combines with J gene TRBJ1-4; 9 bases are shared with TRBD1. The CDR3 contains 19 residues. V shed 5 bases and J 3 bases; nucleotides not matched to a gene: 17. Germline V gene lookup returns CDR1 SGHRS and CDR2 YFSETQ. Here the CDR3 reads CASSLIPRGTGGSNEKLFF. The CDR3 DNA is TGCGCCAGCAGTTTGATACCCCGGGGCACAGGGGGCTCTAATGAAAAACTGTTTTTT.

J is TRBJ2-2 and V is TRBV10-2; D remains ambiguous. The germline gives CDR1 WSHSY, CDR2 SAAADI. V was clipped by 8 bases and J by 2 bases, with 24 bases between them. The CDR3 totals 18 residues. Here the CDR3 reads CASRATRIFRPNTGELFF. CDR3 nucleotides: TGCGCCAGCCGGGCCACGAGGATATTTCGCCCTAACACCGGGGAGCTGTTTTTT.

The V and J genes are TRBV6-2 or TRBV6-3 and TRBJ2-7, with 7 bases lining up with TRBD1. The V gene end was trimmed by 7 bases and the J gene end by 5 bases; junction bases not matched to a gene: 5. The germline CDR1 and CDR2 sequences are MNHEY and SVGEGT. CDR3 length: 12 amino acids. CDR3: CASTQTGNEQYF. The CDR3 DNA reads as TGTGCCAGCACCCAGACAGGGAACGAGCAGTACTTC.

V gene TRBV7-2 combines with J gene TRBJ2-7, with 9 bases aligning to TRBD2. Germline V CDR1 and CDR2: SGHTA, FQGNSA. V gave up 5 bases and J gave up 3 bases; unmatched junction bases: 5. The CDR3 runs 14 residues. For the CDR3, the DNA is TGTGCCAGCAGCCCTAGCGGGAATAACTACGAGCAGTACTTC. Protein sequence: CASSPSGNNYEQYF. Looking up the rest from reference TRBV7-2 and TRBJ2-7 gives the full variable domain: GAGVSQSPSNKVTEKGKDVELRCDPISGHTALYWYRQSLGQGLEFLIYFQGNSAPDKSGLPSDRFSAERTGGSVSTLTIQRTQQEDSAVYLCASSPSGNNYEQYFGPGTRLTVT.

J is TRBJ2-2 and V is TRBV7-9; D ambiguous. Germline V gives CDR1 SEHNR, CDR2 FQNEAQ (reference sequence). The CDR3 has 15 amino acids. Trimming took 4 bases from V and 0 from J, leaving 9 bases between them. Here the CDR3 reads CASSSTTANTGELFF. The CDR3 DNA follows: TGTGCCAGCAGCTCCACCACCGCGAACACCGGGGAGCTGTTTTTT.

This clonotype has a count of ten or more. The chain carries TRBV9 and TRBJ2-3, with a weak D call TRBD1 (5 bases). The CDR3 loop spans 14 amino acids. Trimming left V 1 base short and J 1 base short, with 7 bases between. Germline V lookup: CDR1 SGDLS, CDR2 YYNGEE. The CDR3 is CASSVMTGTDTQYF. The CDR3 region has the DNA TGTGCCAGCAGCGTAATGACAGGCACAGATACGCAGTATTTT.

The chain recombines TRBV12-3 or TRBV12-4 with TRBJ2-3; weak D call: TRBD2 (6 bases). Trimming pared 5 bases from V and 6 bases from J, leaving 12 bases between. The CDR3 runs 13 residues. The CDR3 bases are TGTGCCAGCAGTGAGGGACTCGCGGATACGCAGTATTTT. Its translation: CASSEGLADTQYF.

The rearrangement links TRBV18 to TRBJ1-1; TRBD1 matches 9 bases. The CDR3 length is 14 residues. Germline loops: CDR1 KGHSH, CDR2 LQKENI. V lost 3 bases, J lost 6 bases, and 5 bases stayed unmatched. The CDR3 DNA follows: TGTGCCAGCTCACCCGGACAGGGGTTCTCTGAAGCTTTCTTT. Amino acids: CASSPGQGFSEAFF.